This T cell receptor beta chain was documented in a study of Graves' ophthalmopathy and Graves' hyperthyroidism. Physicians reached a diagnosis by relying on clinical symptoms, serum thyroxine, TRAb, thyroid ultrasound and orbital computed tomography. The sequenced template was RNA, covering the TCR beta CDR3 region. An opening RT-PCR round employed HTBI primers and preceded a second-round multiplex PCR. TCRdb redid the calling of the multiplex PCR reads with MiXCR, one entry per CDR3 protein. The repertoire includes 450,000 or so distinct CDR3 sequences, under 15% of them detected once, and approximately 9.8% sits in the top ten. In germline, CDR1 is LNHDA, CDR2 SQIVND (reference sequence). CDR3 length: 15 residues. V gave up 0 bases and J gave up 3 bases, with 9 bases separating them. This clonotype has at least ten counts.

This TCR was recovered from a woman aged 25 to 45 with Graves' ophthalmopathy. This chain joins TRBV19 and TRBJ1-5, with D maybe TRBD1 (5 bases). The material sequenced was blood. CDR3 nucleotide sequence: TGTGCCAGTAGTATAGATCCAGGGTCCAATCAGCCCCAGCATTTT. Encoded protein: CASSIDPGSNQPQHF.